A single sample is the source of the 13 T cell receptor beta chains below, sequenced in a study of sequential checkpoint blockade in melanoma. The repertoire was sequenced with immunoSEQ multiplex PCR; TCRdb's copy has only in-frame clones and lacks some. The sample lists some 19,000 clones, roughly 27% occurring once. Treatment given: randomized to nivolumab then ipilimumab (arm A) or the reverse (arm B). The sample was tumor tissue (inferred from file names), taken from a patient given nivolumab and ipilimumab in sequence. All receptors come from a human donor with melanoma.

The rearrangement links TRBV12-2 to TRBJ2-1; the table gives TRBD2 as D, unverified against the DNA. TRBV12-2 is a listed pseudogene. There are 15 residues in the CDR3. CDR3 region: CATNALAGGYNEQFF. The CDR3 DNA reads as TGTGCCACCAACGCCCTAGCGGGGGGCTACAATGAGCAGTTCTTC.

This clone was observed a handful of times. The chain joins TRBV28 to TRBJ2-7; perhaps D is TRBD1 or TRBD2 (6 bases each). In germline, CDR1 is MDHEN, CDR2 SYDVKM. The CDR3 loop spans 14 amino acids. V lost 9 bases and J lost 2, with 17 bases in between. DNA for the CDR3: TGTGCCAGTATCCGCGGGACACAGCCCTACGAGCAGTACTTC. It is translated as CASIRGTQPYEQYF.

The chain couples TRBV4-1 to TRBJ1-6; 7 bases line up with TRBD1. The CDR3 runs 20 residues. With V trimmed by 0 bases and J by 0 bases, 11 bases remained unmatched. Germline lookup yields CDR1 MGHRA and CDR2 YSYEKL. CDR3 loop: CASSQDPGGAASSYNSPLHF. The CDR3 nucleotides read TGCGCCAGCAGCCAAGATCCAGGGGGGGCGGCCAGCTCCTATAATTCACCCCTCCACTTT.

The chain carries TRBV7-6 and TRBJ1-2; the D is unclear. CDR1 is SGHVS and CDR2 is FNYEAQ in the germline V gene. V dropped 4 bases and J dropped 3 bases, with 18 bases sitting between them. This CDR3 is built from 16 residues. CDR3 sequence: CASSSFTSFPHYGYTF. CDR3 nucleotides: TGTGCCAGCAGCTCTTTCACGTCCTTTCCGCACTATGGCTACACCTTC.

This clone was seen more than once but under ten times. V gene TRBV6-8 combines with J gene TRBJ1-1; D is perhaps TRBD1 (6 bases). Trimming shortened V by 6 bases and J by 6 bases, and 17 bases separated the two germline ends. This CDR3 is built from 14 residues. Germline loops: CDR1 MNHGY, CDR2 SAAAGT. CDR3 sequence: CASSIDRRGSEAFF. CDR3 bases: TGTGCCAGCAGCATAGACCGCAGGGGCTCTGAAGCTTTCTTT.

CDR3 loop: CASTKTSGTDTQYF. The DNA of the CDR3 is TGTGCCAGCACCAAGACTAGCGGGACAGATACGCAGTATTTT. The chain has TRBV9 and TRBJ2-3, with 10 positions matching TRBD2. The CDR3 length is 14 residues. J gave up 3 bases and V 6 bases, and 4 bases lay outside the gene matches. Germline V gene data show CDR1 as SGDLS and CDR2 as YYNGEE.

This chain joins TRBV28 and TRBJ2-3, with 10 positions matching TRBD2. Germline CDR1 reads MDHEN; CDR2 reads SYDVKM. This CDR3 is 15 amino acids long. Unmatched junction bases numbered 2, after V lost 2 bases and J lost 3 bases. The CDR3 loop is CASSLPLAGTDTQYF. As DNA, the CDR3 is TGTGCCAGCAGTTTACCACTAGCGGGAACAGATACGCAGTATTTT.

This clone turned up a few times. The chain combines TRBV6-1 with TRBJ1-2, with D maybe TRBD1 (5 bases). V lost 1 base to trimming and J lost 6 bases, with 9 bases between them. Germline CDR1 is MNHNS and CDR2 is SASEGT. The CDR3 totals 13 residues. CDR3 DNA sequence: TGTGCCAGCAGTGAAGGGGGGTGGGATGGCTACACCTTC. Its protein product is CASSEGGWDGYTF.

A few counts support this clone. This chain links TRBV15 with TRBJ2-5, with 8 bases that match TRBD2. This CDR3 is built from 14 residues. J gave up 5 bases and V 5 bases, and 7 bases lay outside the gene matches. CDR1 is LNHNV and CDR2 is YYDKDF in the germline V gene (reference sequence). Here the CDR3 DNA reads TGTGCCACCAGCCCCGGACTAGCCCGGGAGACCCAGTACTTC. Amino acids: CATSPGLARETQYF.

The rearrangement joins TRBV25-1 to TRBJ1-6; 7 bases agree with TRBD1. V lost 4 bases to trimming and J lost 7 bases; unmatched junction nucleotides: 4. The CDR3 has 14 residues. Germline lookup yields CDR1 MGHDK and CDR2 SYGVNS. The CDR3 here is CASSGQGSNSPLHF. The DNA for the CDR3 is TGTGCCAGCAGTGGACAGGGTTCGAATTCACCCCTCCACTTT.

Ten or more counts support this clone. This chain uses TRBV11-3 with TRBJ1-1; 7 positions match TRBD1. Germline loops: CDR1 SGHNT, CDR2 YENEEA. Trimming took 5 bases from V and 10 from J; bases not matched to a gene: 16. The CDR3 covers 15 residues. The CDR3 loop reads CASSQVGTEGVSAFF. As DNA, the CDR3 is TGTGCCAGCAGCCAAGTGGGGACAGAGGGGGTCTCAGCTTTCTTT.

The chain links TRBV7-1 to TRBJ1-1; possibly TRBD1 for D (5 bases). TRBV7-1 is classed as an ORF, of uncertain function. The CDR3 is 13 residues long. V dropped 4 bases and J dropped 11 bases, with 17 bases sitting between them. The CDR3 is CASSLVGGGDAFF. The CDR3 coding sequence is TGTGCCAGCAGCTTAGTTGGGGGAGGAGACGCTTTCTTT.

This clone was seen a few times. The chain joins TRBV15 to TRBJ1-4; no definite D call. CDR1 and CDR2 (germline): LNHNV, YYDKDF (reference sequence). The CDR3 is made up of 14 amino acids. V lost 6 bases and J 7 bases, leaving 15 bases between the germline ends. The CDR3 DNA reads TGTGCCACCAGGGGCCTTGGTATGGGTGAAAAACTGTTTTTT. Its protein is CATRGLGMGEKLFF.